Many counts were recorded for the clone carrying this T cell receptor beta chain. The antigen remains unidentified. CDR1 DFQATT and CDR2 SNEGSKA come from the germline V gene (reference sequence). CDR3 length: 18 residues. With 0 bases removed from V and 0 bases from J, the gap between germline ends came to 17 bases. This record comes from a study of CD8 T cells in ankylosing spondylitis. Quantitative 5'-RACE with molecular barcodes produced the TCR beta libraries. TCRdb analysed the 5' RACE reads with MiXCR anew, one entry per CDR3 protein. The sample shows about 69,000 distinct CDR3 sequences, about 5% of them seen only once. Study-wide points: Reported data indicate significant enrichment of disease-linked clones within matched ankylosing spondylitis synovial fluid. A CD8+ phenotype characterized the disease-linked clones, which were relatively rare in peripheral blood. A motif of fewer than ten highly homologous TCR beta variants was seen as apparently characteristic of ankylosing spondylitis blood.

The chain uses TRBV20-1 and TRBJ2-2; D gene uncertain. Sequencing input: blood, either unsorted or a sorted T cell fraction (not recorded which). The TCR was taken from a male donor with ankylosing spondylitis or in good health (not recorded which). In DNA form, the CDR3 reads TGCAGTGCTAGAGAGGTTGGAAGGGCTACCTCGAACACCGGGGAGCTGTTTTTT. It codes for CSAREVGRATSNTGELFF.